Listed below are T cell receptor beta chains from one sample, sequenced in a study of cytomegalovirus exposure and HLA in healthy donors. Generated by immunoSEQ multiplex PCR, the TCRdb table keeps only in-frame clones and is missing some. The data hold about 140,000 clones, with about 87% observed a single time. Specimen: PBMCs. Receptor source: a woman in her twenties or thirties in good health and CMV-seronegative. The CDR3 runs from the conserved cysteine through the conserved F or W. The D gene is left open where the match is weak. Size is stated for part of the rows, as once, few or many counts, or as a class when the clone is expanded.

clone size: few; J gene: TRBJ1-3; V gene: TRBV6-1; D gene: TRBD1; CDR3 protein: CASSVGQGISGNTIYF; CDR3 DNA: TGTGCCAGCAGTGTGGGACAGGGGATATCCGGAAACACCATATATTTT
clone size: few; J gene: TRBJ1-1; V gene: TRBV6-1; D gene: .; CDR3 protein: CASSARTAGNTEAFF; CDR3 DNA: TGTGCCAGCAGTGCCAGAACGGCGGGAAACACTGAAGCTTTCTTT
clone size: .; J gene: TRBJ1-3; V gene: TRBV30; D gene: TRBD1; CDR3 protein: CAWTRTGDTIYF; CDR3 DNA: TGTGCCTGGACCCGGACAGGGGACACCATATATTTT
clone size: .; J gene: TRBJ2-7; V gene: TRBV19; D gene: TRBD2; CDR3 protein: CASRRTSGTSEQYF; CDR3 DNA: TGTGCCAGTAGACGGACTAGCGGGACGAGCGAGCAGTACTTC
clone size: .; J gene: TRBJ2-5; V gene: TRBV5-6; D gene: .; CDR3 protein: CASSLGGSQETQYF; CDR3 DNA: TGTGCCAGCAGCTTAGGAGGGAGCCAAGAGACCCAGTACTTC
clone size: .; J gene: TRBJ1-1; V gene: TRBV5-5; D gene: .; CDR3 protein: CASKSQGGMHTEAFF; CDR3 DNA: TGTGCCAGCAAGAGCCAGGGTGGGATGCACACTGAAGCTTTCTTT
clone size: .; J gene: TRBJ2-1; V gene: TRBV28; D gene: TRBD1; CDR3 protein: CASSFHGTGGFGEQFF; CDR3 DNA: TGTGCCAGCAGTTTCCACGGGACAGGGGGATTCGGTGAGCAGTTCTTC
clone size: .; J gene: TRBJ2-7; V gene: TRBV7-9; D gene: .; CDR3 protein: CASSSQVDYEQYF; CDR3 DNA: TGTGCCAGCAGCAGTCAGGTTGACTACGAGCAGTACTTC
clone size: .; J gene: TRBJ2-1; V gene: TRBV7-8; D gene: TRBD2; CDR3 protein: CASSPRTSEINEQFF; CDR3 DNA: TGTGCCAGCAGCCCTCGGACTAGCGAGATAAATGAGCAGTTCTTC
clone size: .; J gene: TRBJ2-1; V gene: TRBV9; D gene: .; CDR3 protein: CASSVFEGAWNEQFF; CDR3 DNA: TGTGCCAGCAGCGTATTCGAGGGAGCTTGGAATGAGCAGTTCTTC
clone size: .; J gene: TRBJ1-4; V gene: TRBV29-1; D gene: .; CDR3 protein: CSASTATNEKLFF; CDR3 DNA: TGCAGCGCGTCGACAGCAACTAATGAAAAACTGTTTTTT
clone size: .; J gene: TRBJ2-4; V gene: TRBV28; D gene: TRBD1; CDR3 protein: CASTNFPDRTNIQYF; CDR3 DNA: TGTGCCAGCACCAATTTCCCGGACAGGACAAACATTCAGTACTTC
clone size: .; J gene: TRBJ2-1; V gene: TRBV27; D gene: TRBD2; CDR3 protein: CASSWKSGLAGYNEQFF; CDR3 DNA: TGTGCCAGCAGCTGGAAATCGGGACTAGCGGGGTACAATGAGCAGTTCTTC
clone size: .; J gene: TRBJ1-6; V gene: TRBV6-5; D gene: .; CDR3 protein: CASSPLRQGDSPLHF; CDR3 DNA: TGTGCCAGCAGTCCTCTGCGCCAGGGTGATTCACCCCTCCACTTT
clone size: .; J gene: TRBJ1-1; V gene: TRBV7-9; D gene: .; CDR3 protein: CASSLGVGRGGEAFF; CDR3 DNA: TGTGCCAGCAGCTTAGGGGTTGGGAGGGGGGGCGAAGCTTTCTTT
clone size: .; J gene: TRBJ2-5; V gene: TRBV5-1; D gene: TRBD1; CDR3 protein: CASSLGLDRGYETQYF; CDR3 DNA: TGCGCCAGCAGCTTGGGTCTGGACAGGGGGTATGAGACCCAGTACTTC
clone size: .; J gene: TRBJ2-2; V gene: TRBV28; D gene: .; CDR3 protein: CASSSRGIVAGELFF; CDR3 DNA: TGTGCCAGCAGCTCCCGGGGTATCGTTGCCGGGGAGCTGTTTTTT
clone size: .; J gene: TRBJ1-5; V gene: TRBV2; D gene: .; CDR3 protein: CASSDGGFQPQHF; CDR3 DNA: TGTGCCAGCAGTGACGGAGGTTTCCAGCCCCAGCATTTT
clone size: .; J gene: TRBJ2-5; V gene: TRBV2; D gene: TRBD2; CDR3 protein: CASSEDGLAGGMETQYF; CDR3 DNA: TGTGCCAGCAGTGAAGATGGACTAGCGGGGGGAATGGAGACCCAGTACTTC
clone size: .; J gene: TRBJ2-5; V gene: TRBV30; D gene: .; CDR3 protein: CAWSVRGLETQYF; CDR3 DNA: TGTGCCTGGAGTGTACGAGGTTTGGAGACCCAGTACTTC
clone size: .; J gene: TRBJ2-1; V gene: TRBV5-4; D gene: TRBD1; CDR3 protein: CASSFRTGNYNEQFF; CDR3 DNA: TGTGCCAGCAGCTTCAGGACAGGGAATTACAATGAGCAGTTCTTC
clone size: few; J gene: TRBJ2-6; V gene: TRBV21-1; D gene: .; CDR3 protein: CASKQGAGANVLTF; CDR3 DNA: TGTGCCAGTAAACAGGGAGCAGGGGCCAACGTCCTGACTTTC
clone size: .; J gene: TRBJ1-6; V gene: TRBV6-5; D gene: TRBD1; CDR3 protein: CASSYRSPGGGSPLHF; CDR3 DNA: TGTGCCAGCAGTTACCGGAGCCCAGGGGGCGGTTCACCCCTCCACTTT
clone size: few; J gene: TRBJ1-1; V gene: TRBV5-1; D gene: TRBD1; CDR3 protein: CASSSGQGGEAFF; CDR3 DNA: TGCGCCAGCAGCTCGGGACAGGGCGGTGAAGCTTTCTTT
clone size: .; J gene: TRBJ2-5; V gene: TRBV2; D gene: .; CDR3 protein: CASQTRPRETQYF; CDR3 DNA: TGTGCCAGCCAAACGCGTCCCAGGGAGACCCAGTACTTC
clone size: once; J gene: TRBJ2-3; V gene: TRBV4-1; D gene: TRBD1; CDR3 protein: CASSQGFARQGVDLREKDTQYF; CDR3 DNA: TGCGCCAGCAGCCAAGGTTTTGCCCGACAGGGAGTAGATCTGAGGGAAAAAGATACGCAGTATTTT
clone size: .; J gene: TRBJ2-1; V gene: TRBV6-1; D gene: TRBD1; CDR3 protein: CASRLDRYNEQFF; CDR3 DNA: TGTGCCAGCAGGCTGGACAGGTACAATGAGCAGTTCTTC
clone size: .; J gene: TRBJ1-2; V gene: TRBV5-8; D gene: TRBD1; CDR3 protein: CASSVRDRGNYGYTF; CDR3 DNA: TGTGCCAGCAGCGTCCGGGACAGGGGAAACTATGGCTACACCTTC
clone size: once; J gene: TRBJ2-3; V gene: TRBV6-5; D gene: TRBD2; CDR3 protein: CASSYRGGRTDTQYF; CDR3 DNA: TGTGCCAGCAGTTACCGGGGGGGGCGCACAGATACGCAGTATTTT
clone size: .; J gene: TRBJ2-7; V gene: TRBV4-2; D gene: TRBD2; CDR3 protein: CASSQGASGTYEQYF; CDR3 DNA: TGTGCCAGCAGCCAAGGGGCTAGCGGAACCTACGAGCAGTACTTC
clone size: once; J gene: TRBJ1-1; V gene: TRBV9; D gene: .; CDR3 protein: CASSTTGQNTEAFF; CDR3 DNA: TGTGCCAGCTCAACAACCGGACAGAACACTGAAGCTTTCTTT
clone size: .; J gene: TRBJ2-3; V gene: TRBV7-9; D gene: TRBD1; CDR3 protein: CASSLGPGQGSDTQYF; CDR3 DNA: TGTGCCAGCAGCTTGGGGCCGGGACAGGGGTCAGATACGCAGTATTTT
clone size: .; J gene: TRBJ2-3; V gene: TRBV7-2; D gene: .; CDR3 protein: CASSYLWRGTTDTQYF; CDR3 DNA: TGTGCCAGCAGCTATCTCTGGCGGGGTACCACAGATACGCAGTATTTT
clone size: .; J gene: TRBJ2-3; V gene: TRBV4-2; D gene: .; CDR3 protein: CASSQGTTGFADTQYF; CDR3 DNA: TGTGCCAGCAGCCAGGGCACCACAGGGTTTGCAGATACGCAGTATTTT
clone size: .; J gene: TRBJ2-7; V gene: TRBV28; D gene: .; CDR3 protein: CASSPPQGSQYF; CDR3 DNA: TGTGCCAGCAGTCCGCCCCAGGGTTCACAGTACTTC
clone size: .; J gene: TRBJ2-3; V gene: TRBV18; D gene: TRBD2; CDR3 protein: CASSQRTSGIDTQYF; CDR3 DNA: TGTGCCAGCTCACAAAGGACTAGCGGGATAGATACGCAGTATTTT
clone size: .; J gene: TRBJ1-6; V gene: TRBV5-1; D gene: .; CDR3 protein: CASSLELRSPLHF; CDR3 DNA: TGCGCCAGCAGCTTAGAATTACGGTCACCCCTCCACTTT
clone size: .; J gene: TRBJ2-1; V gene: TRBV11-2; D gene: TRBD2; CDR3 protein: CASSLRWEGEQFF; CDR3 DNA: TGTGCCAGCAGCTTACGTTGGGAGGGAGAGCAGTTCTTC
clone size: .; J gene: TRBJ2-5; V gene: TRBV28; D gene: TRBD2; CDR3 protein: CASSLWGRGQETQYF; CDR3 DNA: TGTGCCAGCAGTTTATGGGGGCGGGGGCAAGAGACCCAGTACTTC
clone size: few; J gene: TRBJ1-4; V gene: TRBV19; D gene: .; CDR3 protein: CASSIRSREKLFF; CDR3 DNA: TGTGCCAGTAGTATTCGATCGAGGGAAAAACTGTTTTTT
clone size: .; J gene: TRBJ2-1; V gene: TRBV7-9; D gene: .; CDR3 protein: CASSGRGATIYNEQFF; CDR3 DNA: TGTGCCAGCAGCGGGAGGGGGGCGACAATCTACAATGAGCAGTTCTTC
clone size: .; J gene: TRBJ2-2; V gene: TRBV28; D gene: .; CDR3 protein: CASSLWDKNTGELFF; CDR3 DNA: TGTGCCAGCAGTTTGTGGGACAAGAACACCGGGGAGCTGTTTTTT
clone size: .; J gene: TRBJ1-1; V gene: TRBV9; D gene: .; CDR3 protein: CASSVTPSTEAFF; CDR3 DNA: TGTGCCAGCAGCGTAACCCCTAGCACTGAAGCTTTCTTT
clone size: .; J gene: TRBJ2-3; V gene: TRBV4-1; D gene: TRBD2; CDR3 protein: CASSQLAGGPTDTQYF; CDR3 DNA: TGCGCCAGCAGCCAATTAGCGGGGGGACCCACAGATACGCAGTATTTT
clone size: .; J gene: TRBJ2-7; V gene: TRBV5-1; D gene: TRBD1; CDR3 protein: CASRLGQGVYEQYF; CDR3 DNA: TGCGCCAGCAGGTTGGGACAGGGGGTATACGAGCAGTACTTC
clone size: once; J gene: TRBJ2-7; V gene: TRBV11-1; D gene: TRBD1; CDR3 protein: CASSPRTGHYEQYF; CDR3 DNA: TGTGCCAGCAGCCCCCGGACAGGGCACTACGAGCAGTACTTC
clone size: once; J gene: TRBJ2-1; V gene: TRBV2; D gene: TRBD2; CDR3 protein: CASRVPLEREGQNEQFF; CDR3 DNA: TGTGCCAGCAGGGTCCCCCTAGAGCGGGAGGGCCAGAATGAGCAGTTCTTC
clone size: few; J gene: TRBJ2-2; V gene: TRBV4-3; D gene: TRBD1; CDR3 protein: CASSSRTGFDTGELFF; CDR3 DNA: TGCGCCAGCAGCTCCCGGACAGGGTTTGACACCGGGGAGCTGTTTTTT
clone size: .; J gene: TRBJ1-3; V gene: TRBV7-9; D gene: .; CDR3 protein: CAIPGGTAGNTIYF; CDR3 DNA: TGTGCCATCCCGGGGGGGACCGCTGGAAACACCATATATTTT
clone size: .; J gene: TRBJ1-1; V gene: TRBV6-5; D gene: .; CDR3 protein: CASSGGKVTEAFF; CDR3 DNA: TGTGCCAGCAGTGGGGGGAAGGTCACTGAAGCTTTCTTT
clone size: .; J gene: TRBJ2-7; V gene: TRBV20-1; D gene: .; CDR3 protein: CSASRNYEQYF; CDR3 DNA: TGCAGTGCCTCGCGGAACTACGAGCAGTACTTC
clone size: .; J gene: TRBJ1-2; V gene: TRBV6-4; D gene: TRBD1; CDR3 protein: CASRPGQGVNYGYPF; CDR3 DNA: TGTGCCAGCAGACCGGGACAGGGGGTTAACTATGGCTACCCCTTC
clone size: .; J gene: TRBJ1-4; V gene: TRBV7-9; D gene: TRBD1; CDR3 protein: CSSSPRGRDEKLFF; CDR3 DNA: TGTTCCAGCAGCCCCAGGGGGCGGGATGAAAAACTGTTTTTT
clone size: .; J gene: TRBJ1-3; V gene: TRBV7-9; D gene: .; CDR3 protein: CASSPQISGNTIYF; CDR3 DNA: TGTGCCAGCAGCCCCCAGATCTCTGGAAACACCATATATTTT
clone size: .; J gene: TRBJ1-6; V gene: TRBV18; D gene: TRBD1; CDR3 protein: CASSRDRVFSYNSPLHF; CDR3 DNA: TGTGCCAGCTCACGAGACAGGGTGTTCTCCTATAATTCACCCCTCCACTTT
clone size: .; J gene: TRBJ2-1; V gene: TRBV4-3; D gene: TRBD1; CDR3 protein: CASSQLIGQGSYNEQFF; CDR3 DNA: TGCGCCAGCAGCCAACTAATCGGACAGGGCTCCTACAATGAGCAGTTCTTC
clone size: .; J gene: TRBJ2-1; V gene: TRBV5-1; D gene: TRBD1; CDR3 protein: CASSRTRGHRDNEQFF; CDR3 DNA: TGCGCCAGCAGCAGGACCAGGGGGCATAGGGACAATGAGCAGTTCTTC
clone size: .; J gene: TRBJ2-2; V gene: TRBV19; D gene: TRBD2; CDR3 protein: CASSVGLAGGLNTGELFF; CDR3 DNA: TGTGCCAGTAGTGTGGGACTAGCGGGGGGGCTGAACACCGGGGAGCTGTTTTTT
clone size: once; J gene: TRBJ1-1; V gene: TRBV29-1; D gene: .; CDR3 protein: CSVPGAEAFF; CDR3 DNA: TGCAGCGTCCCGGGAGCTGAAGCTTTCTTT